Presented here are 26 T cell receptor beta chains from one specimen sequenced in a study of CD8 T cells in ankylosing spondylitis. TCRdb re-called the 5' RACE reads through MiXCR, storing one row per CDR3 protein. The sample consists of approximately 200,000 distinct CDR3 sequences, more than 10% of them appearing once. Material: blood, either unsorted or a sorted T cell fraction (not recorded which). Every receptor here comes from a male donor with ankylosing spondylitis or in good health (not recorded which).

A single count supports this clonotype. The gene calls are TRBV7-6 and TRBJ2-5; 8 positions agree with TRBD2. Per germline, CDR1 SGHVS and CDR2 FNYEAQ. This CDR3 has 14 residues. The V and J ends lost 6 bases and 5 bases, in that order; junction bases with no gene match: 8. CDR3 region: CASSLSGDRETQYF. CDR3 DNA sequence: TGTGCCAGCAGTCTTAGCGGGGATAGGGAGACCCAGTACTTC. Full variable domain (outside the CDR3, taken from reference TRBV7-6 and TRBJ2-5): GAGVSQSPRYKVTKRGQDVALRCDPISGHVSLYWYRQALGQGPEFLTYFNYEAQQDKSGLPNDRFSAERPEGSISTLTIQRTEQRDSAMYRCASSLSGDRETQYFGPGTRLLVL.

DNA for the CDR3: TGTGCCAGCAGCTCCCTATTTAACGATACGCAGTATTTT. Its translation is CASSSLFNDTQYF. The chain links TRBV11-2 to TRBJ2-3; D is ambiguous. With 4 bases removed from V and 6 bases from J, the gap between germline ends came to 11 bases. In germline, CDR1 is SGHAT, CDR2 FQNNGV. CDR3 size: 13 residues.

Only a few counts were recorded for this clonotype. J is TRBJ2-1 and V is TRBV20-1; D may match TRBD1 or TRBD2 (5 bases each). Germline values: CDR1 DFQATT, CDR2 SNEGSKA (reference sequence). The length of the CDR3 is 19 residues. Trimming left V 4 bases short and J 1 base short, with 26 bases between. In DNA, the CDR3 is TGCAGTGCTACCCTAAAAATTCCCCCCGGGGCTCTTTCCTACAATGAGCAGTTCTTC. Translating gives CSATLKIPPGALSYNEQFF.

This clonotype was detected a few times. This sequence joins TRBV11-2 and TRBJ2-7; D remains unclear. V was cut by 1 base and J by 7 bases, with 8 bases left in between. Germline assignment: CDR1 SGHAT and CDR2 FQNNGV. The CDR3 is 12 residues long. Written as DNA, the CDR3 is TGTGCCAGCAGCTTAGTTCTCGGTGAGCAGTACTTC. This translates into CASSLVLGEQYF.

A few counts support this clonotype. The CDR3 protein is CASSEDMDSPLHF. DNA of the CDR3: TGTGCCAGCAGTGAGGACATGGATTCACCCCTCCACTTT. The chain is built from TRBV6-1 and TRBJ1-6; perhaps TRBD1 as D (5 bases). Per germline, CDR1 MNHNS and CDR2 SASEGT. This CDR3 is 13 amino acids long. V gave up 3 bases and J gave up 8 bases, with 8 bases separating them.

Only a few counts were recorded for this clonotype. The chain couples TRBV20-1 to TRBJ2-1; weak D call: TRBD2 (5 bases). Per germline, CDR1 DFQATT and CDR2 SNEGSKA (reference sequence). V was clipped by 2 bases and J by 6 bases, with 11 bases between them. CDR3 length: 13 amino acids. The CDR3, as DNA: TGCAGTGCTAGACCTAGCAGTGGCAATGAGCAGTTCTTC. Amino acid sequence: CSARPSSGNEQFF.

This clonotype occurred a few times. This sequence joins TRBV2 and TRBJ1-3; the match to TRBD1 covers 8 bases. Trimming removed 7 bases from V and 0 bases from J; junction bases left unmatched: 14. The germline V gene has CDR1 SNHLY and CDR2 FYNNEI. The CDR3 runs to 18 residues. CDR3 loop: CASTGVTGGPYSGNTIYF. The CDR3 DNA reads TGTGCCAGCACCGGCGTTACAGGGGGTCCGTACTCTGGAAACACCATATATTTT.

The chain carries TRBV24-1 and TRBJ1-1; 7 bases match TRBD1. This CDR3 contains 12 residues. Germline V gene sequence: CDR1 KGHDR, CDR2 SFDVKD. V shed 3 bases and J 7 bases; nucleotides not matched to a gene: 1. CDR3 sequence reads: CATSDHRGEAFF. The CDR3 region has the DNA TGTGCCACCAGTGATCACAGGGGTGAAGCTTTCTTT.

The chain has TRBV20-1 and TRBJ2-7; 8 positions agree with TRBD2. The trim removed 4 bases at V and 4 bases at J, leaving 9 bases unmatched. Germline CDR1 and CDR2: DFQATT and SNEGSKA (reference sequence). The CDR3 is 14 amino acids. The CDR3 protein is CSAIQTSVGYEQYF. The CDR3 DNA reads as TGCAGTGCTATCCAGACTAGCGTCGGGTACGAGCAGTACTTC.

This clonotype appeared many times. The chain combines TRBV20-1 with TRBJ2-1; D is unclear. The CDR3 contains 14 residues. Germline values: CDR1 DFQATT, CDR2 SNEGSKA (reference sequence). V was shortened by 5 bases and J by 1 base, with 12 bases between the two germline ends. The CDR3 reads CSAPLPVSYNEQFF. Here the CDR3 DNA reads TGCAGTGCTCCACTACCCGTGTCCTACAATGAGCAGTTCTTC.

V usage is TRBV12-3 or TRBV12-4 and J usage is TRBJ1-1; D unresolved. Trimming removed 6 bases at V and 5 bases at J, with 10 bases between. The CDR3 spans 12 residues. This CDR3 reads CASSSPATEAFF. CDR3 bases: TGTGCCAGCAGCAGTCCTGCTACTGAAGCTTTCTTT.

This clonotype was seen a few times. V usage is TRBV5-5 and J usage is TRBJ2-7, with a weak D call TRBD1 (6 bases). In germline, CDR1 is SGHKS, CDR2 YYEKEE (reference sequence). Trimming cost V 4 bases and J 2 bases, with 19 bases left between them. This CDR3 spans 16 amino acids. DNA of the CDR3: TGTGCCAGCAGCCTAAAGGGTCAGGGGCGCCCCTACGAGCAGTACTTC. This codes for CASSLKGQGRPYEQYF.

In its sample, this clonotype was seen a few times. The gene calls are TRBV12-3 or TRBV12-4 and TRBJ2-3; the D is unclear. The CDR3 extends over 13 amino acids. V shed 6 bases and J shed 10 bases, with 17 bases lying between them. The CDR3 nucleotides read TGTGCCAGCAGCATTTCCCGGGCCCGGGCGCAGTATTTT. This sequence encodes CASSISRARAQYF.

CDR3 nucleotides: TGTGCCAGCAGGCCGGGAGGGGGCGGCTATGGCTACACCTTC. Its translation: CASRPGGGGYGYTF. This chain links TRBV7-9 with TRBJ1-2; the match to TRBD1 covers 7 bases. V dropped 6 bases and J dropped 4; count of bases not matched to a gene: 8. CDR3 size: 14 residues. The germline V gene has CDR1 SEHNR and CDR2 FQNEAQ (reference sequence).

The sample holds many counts of this clonotype. The chain links TRBV4-1 to TRBJ2-1, with D unresolved. The germline V and J ends were trimmed by 0 bases and 10 bases, with 7 bases remaining between them. Germline loops: CDR1 MGHRA, CDR2 YSYEKL. This CDR3 has 12 residues. CDR3 sequence: CASSQDQGEQFF. CDR3 nucleotides: TGCGCCAGCAGCCAAGATCAAGGGGAGCAGTTCTTC.

This clonotype was seen at least ten times. The chain recombines TRBV6-4 with TRBJ2-3; D call uncertain. V was trimmed by 4 bases and J by 0 bases, leaving 8 bases between them. Germline V gene data show CDR1 as MRHNA and CDR2 as SNTAGT. CDR3 length: 14 residues. The CDR3 region has the DNA TGTGCCAGCAGTGCCCAGACTAGCACAGATACGCAGTATTTT. It specifies CASSAQTSTDTQYF.

This clonotype came up a few times. The rearrangement joins TRBV15 to TRBJ2-7, with 8 bases lining up with TRBD1. V shed 0 bases, J shed 3 bases, and the junction held 7 bases outside the gene matches. CDR1 LNHNV and CDR2 YYDKDF come from the germline V gene (reference sequence). The CDR3 is made up of 16 amino acids. CDR3 in amino acids: CATSREVWTGLYEQYF. Here the CDR3 DNA reads TGTGCCACCAGCAGAGAGGTGTGGACAGGGCTCTACGAGCAGTACTTC.

The chain links TRBV11-3 to TRBJ2-1, with TRBD2 matching over 10 bases. In germline, CDR1 is SGHNT, CDR2 YENEEA. The junction had 1 base not matched to a gene; V was cut back by 1 base and J by 4 bases. The CDR3 sequence is 15 residues long. The CDR3 nucleotides read TGTGCCAGCAGCTTAGCACTAGCGGGGTACAATGAGCAGTTCTTC. This gives the protein CASSLALAGYNEQFF.

V is TRBV4-2 and J is TRBJ1-4, with D tentatively TRBD1 (5 bases). The CDR3 contains 14 residues. The germline V and J ends were trimmed by 5 bases and 8 bases, with 15 bases remaining between them. Germline assignment: CDR1 LGHNA and CDR2 YNFKEQ. CDR3 loop: CASSEQSGGEKLFF. CDR3 in DNA: TGTGCCAGCAGCGAACAGAGCGGGGGGGAAAAACTGTTTTTT.

The genes are TRBV7-9 and TRBJ2-2; D call uncertain. Germline-derived CDR1 and CDR2 are SEHNR and FQNEAQ (reference sequence). The CDR3 is 11 residues long. V lost 6 bases, J lost 5 bases, and 4 bases lay in between. The CDR3 DNA reads TGTGCCAGCAGGCAAACCGGGGAGCTGTTTTTT. It translates to CASRQTGELFF.

The rearrangement uses TRBV3-1 and TRBJ2-5; D call uncertain. Between the trimmed V and J ends, which lost 8 bases and 5 bases, there was a span of 15 bases. This CDR3 is 13 amino acids long. The germline CDR1 and CDR2 sequences are LGHDT and YNNKEL (reference sequence). CDR3 in DNA: TGTGCCAGCGGCCCTGGGCTCGCGGAGACCCAGTACTTC. Translated: CASGPGLAETQYF.

The chain links TRBV4-1 to TRBJ2-1, with D unclear. Germline V gene sequence: CDR1 MGHRA, CDR2 YSYEKL. The CDR3 covers 17 residues. The ends were cut back, 1 base at V and 0 bases at J, with 13 bases in the middle. The CDR3 DNA reads TGCGCCAGCAGCCAAGTAGCTAGGGCTAGCTCCTACAATGAGCAGTTCTTC. Translating gives CASSQVARASSYNEQFF.

The sample holds a few counts of this clonotype. The V gene is TRBV6-1, the J gene TRBJ2-1; 11 bases match TRBD2. CDR1 is MNHNS and CDR2 is SASEGT in the germline V gene. This CDR3 is built from 18 residues. V shed 7 bases and J 0 bases; nucleotides not matched to a gene: 11. The CDR3 region is CASTGLAGVNSSYNEQFF. The CDR3 DNA reads as TGTGCCAGCACCGGACTAGCGGGCGTTAACTCCTCCTACAATGAGCAGTTCTTC.

This clonotype was seen a few times. The chain carries TRBV7-6 and TRBJ2-1; no clear D. Germline V gene sequence: CDR1 SGHVS, CDR2 FNYEAQ. Trimming left V 1 base short and J 8 bases short, with 12 bases between. The CDR3 spans 14 residues. DNA for the CDR3: TGTGCCAGCAGCTTAGTAGCCGACGGCGATGAGCAGTTCTTC. It yields the protein CASSLVADGDEQFF.

The chain employs TRBV5-1 and TRBJ1-2; D call uncertain. V was cut by 0 bases and J by 7 bases, with 13 bases left in between. Germline loops: CDR1 SGHRS, CDR2 YFSETQ. CDR3 size: 14 residues. CDR3 region: CASSLEYPDLGYTF. CDR3 DNA: TGCGCCAGCAGCTTGGAGTACCCCGACCTTGGCTACACCTTC.

The chain uses TRBV19 and TRBJ2-1; D unresolved. The length of the CDR3 is 13 residues. The ends were cut back, 5 bases at V and 8 bases at J, with 13 bases in the middle. Per germline, CDR1 LNHDA and CDR2 SQIVND (reference sequence). CDR3 sequence: CASSPRTKYEQFF. CDR3 nucleotides: TGTGCCAGTAGTCCCCGGACCAAGTATGAGCAGTTCTTC.